One sample yielded the 13 T cell receptor beta chains listed below, sequenced in a study of T cell repertoires in cytomegalovirus infection. Using its own MiXCR run on the reads, TCRdb lists one record per CDR3 protein. The sample lists about 740,000 distinct CDR3 sequences, less than 40% seen once, with roughly 2.8% in the top ten. What was sequenced was PBMCs. All receptors come from a human donor in good health (CMV status not recorded). Some clones in this sample may be carry-over from other donors' samples.

This clonotype has a single count. Since a much larger clone is just one base distant, this may be a read error. The rearrangement links TRBV7-9 to TRBJ2-3, with TRBD2 identical over 8 bases. Trimming took 5 bases from V and 0 from J; bases not matched to a gene: 7. CDR1 is SEHNR, CDR2 FQNEAQ, per germline (reference sequence). The CDR3 spans 16 residues. The CDR3: CASSQGPSGSTDTQYF. The CDR3 DNA sequence: TGTGCCAGCAGCCAGGGCCCTAGCGGGAGCACAGATACGCAGTATTTT.

The gene calls are TRBV12-3 or TRBV12-4 and TRBJ1-6, with unresolved D. The CDR3 consists of 19 residues. Trimming stripped 10 bases from V and 0 bases from J, with 25 bases between. CDR3 coding DNA: TGTGCCATCAGGTGGGGTTTGTGGCAGTCGAGCTCCTATAATTCACCCCTCCACTTT. Protein sequence: CAIRWGLWQSSSYNSPLHF.

V usage is TRBV15 and J usage is TRBJ1-1; a possible D gene is TRBD1 (6 bases). Trimming pared 0 bases from V and 6 bases from J, leaving 14 bases between. CDR1 LNHNV and CDR2 YYDKDF come from the germline V gene (reference sequence). The CDR3 length is 15 residues. CDR3 sequence: CATSRDVGGHPEAFF. The CDR3 nucleotides read TGTGCCACCAGCAGAGATGTAGGGGGGCACCCTGAAGCTTTCTTT.

This clonotype was picked up a small number of times. The chain couples TRBV11-2 to TRBJ2-2; 9 bases line up with TRBD1. The CDR3 loop spans 17 amino acids. The V gene end was trimmed by 7 bases and the J gene end by 4 bases; junction bases not matched to a gene: 13. The germline V gene encodes CDR1 SGHAT and CDR2 FQNNGV. CDR3 sequence: CASTPHTGGLRTGELFF. CDR3 nucleotides: TGTGCCAGCACCCCCCACACAGGGGGCTTACGCACCGGGGAGCTGTTTTTT.

For this clonotype: A read error may account for a junction end that differs from germline. The rearrangement links TRBV7-9 to TRBJ2-7; D remains ambiguous. The CDR3 loop spans 12 amino acids. Germline V gives CDR1 SEHNR, CDR2 FQNEAQ (reference sequence). CDR3 region: CASSARSYEPYF. For the CDR3, the DNA is TGTGCCAGCAGCGCACGATCCTACGAGCCGTACTTC.

This clonotype was counted a few times. The V and J genes are TRBV3-1 and TRBJ2-7, with D perhaps matching TRBD2 (5 bases). Germline CDR1 reads LGHDT; CDR2 reads YNNKEL (reference sequence). The V end was cut by 1 base, the J end by 0 bases, with 10 bases between. The CDR3 is 15 amino acids. The CDR3 coding sequence is TGTGCCAGCAGCCAAGTTAGTGGGAGCTCCTACGAGCAGTACTTC. The encoded protein is CASSQVSGSSYEQYF.

The chain links TRBV27 to TRBJ1-5; D perhaps matches TRBD1 (5 bases). V lost 3 bases and J 1 base, leaving 7 bases between the germline ends. Germline V gives CDR1 MNHEY, CDR2 SMNVEV (reference sequence). CDR3 length: 14 residues. The CDR3 reads CASSFQGSNQPQHF. The CDR3 DNA sequence: TGTGCCAGCAGTTTCCAGGGCAGCAATCAGCCCCAGCATTTT.

CDR3: CASSFEREPRNEQYF. CDR3 bases: TGTGCCAGCAGTTTTGAGCGGGAGCCGAGAAACGAGCAGTACTTC. The V call is TRBV28, the J call TRBJ2-7, with 8 bases that match TRBD2. From germline, CDR1 is MDHEN and CDR2 SYDVKM. CDR3 length: 15 residues. V shed 3 bases and J 5 bases; nucleotides not matched to a gene: 9.

On this clonotype: One end of the junction is discordant with germline, which a read error may explain. The rearrangement links TRBV28 to TRBJ2-1, with 8 positions matching TRBD2. The germline CDR1 and CDR2 sequences are MDHEN and SYDVKM. This CDR3 has 12 residues. The chain's CDR3 is CASTPGVAGLVF. DNA for the CDR3: TGTGCCAGCACCCCGGGGGTAGCGGGGCTAGTCTTC.

The DNA of the CDR3 is TGTGCCACGAGAACAAACCTCGGGCTAGCGGGGGGGCCGAATACGCAGTATTTT. It codes for CATRTNLGLAGGPNTQYF. V and J are TRBV11-2 and TRBJ2-3; TRBD2 matches 12 bases. V lost 10 bases and J lost 7; bases outside the gene matches: 21. The CDR3 spans 18 residues. CDR1 is SGHAT, CDR2 FQNNGV, per germline.

The chain combines TRBV7-9 with TRBJ2-7; D is unclear. The ends were cut back, 4 bases at V and 3 bases at J, with 10 bases in the middle. Germline values: CDR1 SEHNR, CDR2 FQNEAQ (reference sequence). This CDR3 is 13 amino acids long. This CDR3 reads CASSSEIGYEQYF. The CDR3 bases are TGTGCCAGCAGCTCGGAAATAGGCTACGAGCAGTACTTC.

The chain employs TRBV5-6 and TRBJ2-3; no clear D. V lost 1 base to trimming and J lost 2 bases, with 8 bases between them. The CDR3 length is 14 residues. Looked up from germline, CDR1 is SGHDT and CDR2 is YYEEEE. CDR3 protein: CASSLTAVTDTQYF. The CDR3 nucleotides read TGTGCCAGCAGCTTGACCGCAGTCACAGATACGCAGTATTTT.

The V gene is TRBV29-1, the J gene TRBJ1-1; possibly TRBD1 for D (5 bases). CDR1 and CDR2 (germline): SQVTM, ANQGSEA. The CDR3 length is 13 residues. The germline V and J ends were trimmed by 7 bases and 6 bases, with 18 bases remaining between them. The CDR3: CSALRGGVPEAFF. CDR3 DNA sequence: TGCAGCGCCCTAAGGGGAGGGGTACCTGAAGCTTTCTTT.